These 6 T cell receptor beta chains share one sample of origin, sequenced in a study of blood T cell repertoires in COVID-19. Assay: immunoSEQ multiplex PCR; the TCRdb copy retains only in-frame clones and omits some. This sample has about 500,000 clones, with roughly 87% found just once. The sequencing sample was made of PBMCs or T cells enriched from blood (not recorded which). The receptors here all came from a woman in her late teens or twenties who had recovered from COVID-19.

V gene TRBV29-1 combines with J gene TRBJ1-2, with 12 bases matching TRBD1. The CDR3 runs to 19 residues. The germline V gene has CDR1 SQVTM and CDR2 ANQGSEA. V gave up 0 bases and J gave up 4 bases; unmatched junction bases: 15. Here the CDR3 reads CSVEEWEKLGTGGSYGYTF. CDR3 DNA sequence: TGCAGCGTTGAAGAGTGGGAGAAGTTGGGGACAGGGGGCAGCTATGGCTACACCTTC. The variable domain in full, with the rest retrieved from reference TRBV29-1 and TRBJ1-2, is SAVISQKPSRDICQRGTSLTIQCQVDSQVTMMFWYRQQPGQSLTLIATANQGSEATYESGFVIDKFPISRPNLTFSTLTVSNMSPEDSSIYLCSVEEWEKLGTGGSYGYTFGSGTRLTVV.

The V and J genes are TRBV6-5 and TRBJ2-2; no clear D. V was trimmed by 4 bases and J by 6 bases, leaving 3 bases between them. From germline, CDR1 is MNHEY and CDR2 SVGAGI. This CDR3 spans 11 amino acids. CDR3 in amino acids: CASSSAGELFF. CDR3 in DNA: TGTGCCAGCAGTTCTGCCGGGGAGCTGTTTTTT.

The V and J genes are TRBV6-5 and TRBJ2-5; TRBD2 matches at 11 bases. V lost 7 bases to trimming and J lost 0 bases; unmatched junction nucleotides: 4. Germline V CDR1 and CDR2: MNHEY, SVGAGI. This CDR3 contains 15 residues. The CDR3 bases are TGTGCCAGCATTCGGACTAGCGGGTACCAAGAGACCCAGTACTTC. Translating it yields CASIRTSGYQETQYF.

The V gene is TRBV10-2, the J gene TRBJ2-3, with 10 positions matching TRBD2. Losses at the gene ends were 6 bases for V and 2 bases for J; bases not matched to a gene: 11. This CDR3 has 17 amino acids. Germline V gene data show CDR1 as WSHSY and CDR2 as SAAADI. CDR3 sequence: CASSHTSGTSVTDTQYF. The CDR3 region has the DNA TGCGCCAGCAGCCACACTTCCGGGACTAGCGTCACAGATACGCAGTATTTT.

The chain links TRBV5-1 to TRBJ2-1, with 12 bases aligning to TRBD2. The CDR3 runs to 16 residues. CDR1 is SGHRS and CDR2 is YFSETQ in the germline V gene. The junction had 3 bases not matched to a gene; V was cut back by 3 bases and J by 2 bases. CDR3 loop: CASSSSSGGAYNEQFF. The DNA of the CDR3 is TGCGCCAGCAGCTCCTCTAGCGGGGGGGCCTACAATGAGCAGTTCTTC.

This clone was detected only a few times. V usage is TRBV7-2 and J usage is TRBJ1-2; 9 bases are a match to TRBD1. Trimming removed 1 base from V and 0 bases from J; junction bases left unmatched: 9. Germline CDR1 reads SGHTA; CDR2 reads FQGNSA. The CDR3 sequence is 18 residues long. The chain's CDR3 is CASSLGPLGQGTNYGYTF. CDR3 in DNA: TGTGCCAGCAGCTTAGGCCCGCTAGGACAGGGGACTAACTATGGCTACACCTTC.